The sequence of this T cell receptor (beta chain) was determined in a study of T cells after yellow fever vaccination. TCRdb reanalysed the 5' RACE reads using MiXCR and keeps one entry per CDR3 protein. The sample has some 350,000 distinct CDR3 sequences; almost 4% are singletons. Material: PBMCs, obtained 5 days after the yellow fever booster vaccination. The sequence came from a man aged 18 to 29 who received the YFV17D yellow fever vaccine.

The CDR3 DNA follows: TGTGCCAGCAGTTCTAGCAGTACGGAGGGATCCGATGGCTACACCTTC. This sequence encodes CASSSSSTEGSDGYTF. The V gene is TRBV12-3 or TRBV12-4, the J gene TRBJ1-2; D is unclear. This CDR3 has 16 residues. Trimming took 4 bases from V and 6 from J, leaving 21 bases between them.